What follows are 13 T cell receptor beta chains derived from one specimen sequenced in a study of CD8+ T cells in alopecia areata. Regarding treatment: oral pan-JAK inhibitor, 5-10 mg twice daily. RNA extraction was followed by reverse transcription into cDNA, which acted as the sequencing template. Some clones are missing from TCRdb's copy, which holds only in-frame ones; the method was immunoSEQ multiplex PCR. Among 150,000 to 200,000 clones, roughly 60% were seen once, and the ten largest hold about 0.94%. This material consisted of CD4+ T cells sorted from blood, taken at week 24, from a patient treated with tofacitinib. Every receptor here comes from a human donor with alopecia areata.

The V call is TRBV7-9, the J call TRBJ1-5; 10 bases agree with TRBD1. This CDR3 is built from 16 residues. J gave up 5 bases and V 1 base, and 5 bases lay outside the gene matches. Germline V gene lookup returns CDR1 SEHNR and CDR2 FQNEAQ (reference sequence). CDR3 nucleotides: TGTGCCAGCAGCTTAGACGGGACAGGGGTGGATCAGCCCCAGCATTTT. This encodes CASSLDGTGVDQPQHF.

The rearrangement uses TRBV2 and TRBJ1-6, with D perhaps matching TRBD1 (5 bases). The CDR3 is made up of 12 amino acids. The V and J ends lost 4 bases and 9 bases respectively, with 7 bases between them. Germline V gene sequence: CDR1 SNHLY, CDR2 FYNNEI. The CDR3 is CASSGGVSPLHF. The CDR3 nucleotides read TGTGCCAGCAGTGGGGGGGTTTCACCCCTCCACTTT. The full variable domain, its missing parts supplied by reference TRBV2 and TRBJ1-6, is EPEVTQTPSHQVTQMGQEVILRCVPISNHLYFYWYRQILGQKVEFLVSFYNNEISEKSEIFDDQFSVERPDGSNFTLKIRSTKLEDSAMYFCASSGGVSPLHFGNGTRLTVT.

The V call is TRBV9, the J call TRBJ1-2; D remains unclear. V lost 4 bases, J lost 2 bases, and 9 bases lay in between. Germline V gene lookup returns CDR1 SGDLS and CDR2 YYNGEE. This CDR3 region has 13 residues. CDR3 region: CASSLARNYGYTF. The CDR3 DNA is TGTGCCAGCAGCCTCGCCAGAAACTATGGCTACACCTTC.

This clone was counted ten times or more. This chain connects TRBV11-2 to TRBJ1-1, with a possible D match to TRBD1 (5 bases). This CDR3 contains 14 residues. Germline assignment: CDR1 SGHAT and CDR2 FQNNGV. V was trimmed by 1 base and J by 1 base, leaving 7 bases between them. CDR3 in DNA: TGTGCCAGCAGCTTAGGGGGGTCGAACACTGAAGCTTTCTTT. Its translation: CASSLGGSNTEAFF.

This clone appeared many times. The CDR3 sequence: CASNPKLGFNEQFF. The CDR3 nucleotides are TGTGCCAGTAATCCGAAACTAGGATTCAATGAGCAGTTCTTC. The chain carries TRBV19 and TRBJ2-1, with D perhaps matching TRBD2 (5 bases). CDR1 and CDR2 (germline): LNHDA, SQIVND (reference sequence). V lost 7 bases and J lost 6, with 16 bases in between. CDR3 length equals 14 residues.

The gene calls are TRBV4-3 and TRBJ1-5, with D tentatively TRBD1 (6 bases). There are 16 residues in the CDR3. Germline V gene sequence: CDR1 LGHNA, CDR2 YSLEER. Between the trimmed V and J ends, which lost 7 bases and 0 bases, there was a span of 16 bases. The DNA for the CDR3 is TGCGCCAGCAACCTCAGGACAGCCCCTAGCAATCAGCCCCAGCATTTT. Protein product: CASNLRTAPSNQPQHF.

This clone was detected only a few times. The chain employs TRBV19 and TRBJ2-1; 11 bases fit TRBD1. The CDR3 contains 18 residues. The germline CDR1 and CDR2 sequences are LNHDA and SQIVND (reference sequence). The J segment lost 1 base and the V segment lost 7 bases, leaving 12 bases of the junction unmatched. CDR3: CASTAPPGQGVSYNEQFF. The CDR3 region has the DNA TGTGCCAGTACCGCCCCCCCGGGACAGGGGGTGTCCTACAATGAGCAGTTCTTC.

CDR3 in amino acids: CATSKPGTESYGYTF. DNA of the CDR3: TGTGCCACCAGCAAACCCGGGACAGAGAGCTATGGCTACACCTTC. The chain employs TRBV15 and TRBJ1-2; TRBD1 matches at 7 bases. CDR1 is LNHNV, CDR2 YYDKDF, per germline (reference sequence). V lost 4 bases to trimming and J lost 4 bases; unmatched junction nucleotides: 9. The length of the CDR3 is 15 residues.

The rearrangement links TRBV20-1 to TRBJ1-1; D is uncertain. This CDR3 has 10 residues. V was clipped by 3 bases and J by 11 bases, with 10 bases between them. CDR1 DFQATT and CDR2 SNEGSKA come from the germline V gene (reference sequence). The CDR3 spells CSASQTEAFF. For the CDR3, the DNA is TGCAGTGCTAGTCAAACAGAGGCTTTCTTT.

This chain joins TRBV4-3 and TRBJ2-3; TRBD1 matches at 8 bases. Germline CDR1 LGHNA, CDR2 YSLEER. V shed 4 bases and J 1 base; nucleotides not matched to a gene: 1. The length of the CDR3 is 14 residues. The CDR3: CASSLDRGTDTQYF. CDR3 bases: TGCGCCAGCAGCCTGGACAGGGGCACAGATACGCAGTATTTT.

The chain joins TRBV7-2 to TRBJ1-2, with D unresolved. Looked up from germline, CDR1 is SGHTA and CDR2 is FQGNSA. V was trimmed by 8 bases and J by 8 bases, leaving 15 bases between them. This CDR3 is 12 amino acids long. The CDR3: CASPDRGWGYTF. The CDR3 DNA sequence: TGTGCCAGCCCGGATAGAGGGTGGGGCTACACCTTC. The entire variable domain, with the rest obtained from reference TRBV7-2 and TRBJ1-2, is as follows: GAGVSQSPSNKVTEKGKDVELRCDPISGHTALYWYRQSLGQGLEFLIYFQGNSAPDKSGLPSDRFSAERTGGSVSTLTIQRTQQEDSAVYLCASPDRGWGYTFGSGTRLTVV.

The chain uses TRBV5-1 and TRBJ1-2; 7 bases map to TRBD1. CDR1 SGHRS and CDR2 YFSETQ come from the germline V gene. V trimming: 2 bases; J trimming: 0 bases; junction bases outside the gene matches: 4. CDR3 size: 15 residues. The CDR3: CASSLGQVANYGYTF. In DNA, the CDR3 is TGCGCCAGCAGCTTAGGACAGGTAGCTAACTATGGCTACACCTTC.

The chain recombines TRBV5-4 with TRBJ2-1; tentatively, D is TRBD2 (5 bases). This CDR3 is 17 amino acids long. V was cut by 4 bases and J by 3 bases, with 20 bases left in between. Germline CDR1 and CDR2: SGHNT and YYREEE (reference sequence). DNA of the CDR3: TGTGCCAGCAGCCCCGGACGTCCGGGGTTAAGCTACAATGAGCAGTTCTTC. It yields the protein CASSPGRPGLSYNEQFF.